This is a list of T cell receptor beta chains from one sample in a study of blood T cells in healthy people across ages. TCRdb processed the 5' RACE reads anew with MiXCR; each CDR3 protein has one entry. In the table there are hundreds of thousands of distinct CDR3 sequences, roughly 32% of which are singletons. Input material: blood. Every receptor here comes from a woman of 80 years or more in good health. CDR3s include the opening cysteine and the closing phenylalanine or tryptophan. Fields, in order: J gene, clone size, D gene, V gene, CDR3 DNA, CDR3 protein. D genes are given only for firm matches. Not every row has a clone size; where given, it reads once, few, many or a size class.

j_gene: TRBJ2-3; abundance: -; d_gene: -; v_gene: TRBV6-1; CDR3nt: TGTGCCAGCAGTCCCCCGGAGGGGGCGGGGGACGACCTCACAGATACGCAGTATTTT; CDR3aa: CASSPPEGAGDDLTDTQYF
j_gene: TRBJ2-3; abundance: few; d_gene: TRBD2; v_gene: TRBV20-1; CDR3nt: TGCAGTGCTAGAGATCAAGCGGGAGCAACAGATACGCAGTATTTT; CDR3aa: CSARDQAGATDTQYF
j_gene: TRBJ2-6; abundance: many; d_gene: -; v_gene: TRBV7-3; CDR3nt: TGTGCCAGCAGCTTATACAGAGCCTCTGGGGCCAACGTCCTGACTTTC; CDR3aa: CASSLYRASGANVLTF
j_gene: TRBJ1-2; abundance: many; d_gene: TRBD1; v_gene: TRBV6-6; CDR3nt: TGTGCCAGCAGGGAACCTGGACAGGCCACCTATGGCTACACCTTC; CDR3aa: CASREPGQATYGYTF
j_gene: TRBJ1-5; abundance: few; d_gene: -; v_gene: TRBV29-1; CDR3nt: TGCAGCGTTGCAGGGGTGGGGAATCAGCCCCAGCATTTT; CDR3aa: CSVAGVGNQPQHF
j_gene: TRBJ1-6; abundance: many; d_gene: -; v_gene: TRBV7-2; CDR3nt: TGTGCCAGCAGCCCCTATGAACAGGGAGCACCCCTCCACTTT; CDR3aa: CASSPYEQGAPLHF
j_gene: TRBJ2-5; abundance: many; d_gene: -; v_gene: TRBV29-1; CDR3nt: TGCAGCGTTGAGTCGGGAAGGGAGACCCAGTACTTC; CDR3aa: CSVESGRETQYF
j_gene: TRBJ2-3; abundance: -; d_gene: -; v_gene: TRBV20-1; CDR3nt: TGCAGTGCTAGGACAGCCTCCTCTAGAGGGACCAGCACAGATACGCAGTATTTT; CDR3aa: CSARTASSRGTSTDTQYF
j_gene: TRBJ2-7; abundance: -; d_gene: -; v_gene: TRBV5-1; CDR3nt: TGCGCCAGCAGCTTGGCCGAACGGACAGTATCCTACGAGCAGTACTTC; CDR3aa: CASSLAERTVSYEQYF
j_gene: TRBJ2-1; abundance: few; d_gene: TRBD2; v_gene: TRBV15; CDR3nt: TGTGCCACCAGCATTGGGGGGGGGTACTCCTACAATGAGCAGTTCTTC; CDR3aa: CATSIGGGYSYNEQFF
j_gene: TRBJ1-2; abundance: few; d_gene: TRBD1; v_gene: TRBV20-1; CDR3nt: TGCAGTGCTAGCCTTTTAGGGAGACAGGGGCGTGATATCTATGGCTACACCTTC; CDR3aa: CSASLLGRQGRDIYGYTF
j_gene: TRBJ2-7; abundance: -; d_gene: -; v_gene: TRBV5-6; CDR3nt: TGTGCCAGCAGCTTTAACGGACCCTCCGCCGAGCAGTACTTC; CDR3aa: CASSFNGPSAEQYF
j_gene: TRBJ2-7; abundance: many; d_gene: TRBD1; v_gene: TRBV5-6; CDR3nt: TGTGCCAGCAGCATGACAGGGGTCTTGGGCGAGCAGTACTTC; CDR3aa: CASSMTGVLGEQYF
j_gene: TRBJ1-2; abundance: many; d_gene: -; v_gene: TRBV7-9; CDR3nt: TGTGCCAGCAGCTCGGGCCCGGGAGCTAACTATGGCTACACCTTC; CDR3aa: CASSSGPGANYGYTF
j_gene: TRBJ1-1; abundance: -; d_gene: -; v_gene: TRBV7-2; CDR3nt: TGTGCCAGCAGCAACTCCAGGAACACTGAAGCTTTCTTT; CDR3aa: CASSNSRNTEAFF
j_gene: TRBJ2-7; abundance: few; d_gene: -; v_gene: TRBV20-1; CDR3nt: TGCAGTGCTCTCGACAGGAGCTCCTACGAGCAGTACTTC; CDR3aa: CSALDRSSYEQYF
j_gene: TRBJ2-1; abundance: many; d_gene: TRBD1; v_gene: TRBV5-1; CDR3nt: TGCGCCAGCACCGGACAGGGCTACAATGAGCAGTTCTTC; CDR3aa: CASTGQGYNEQFF
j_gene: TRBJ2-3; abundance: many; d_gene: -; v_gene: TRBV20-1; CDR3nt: TGCAGTGCTAGAGTTGGGGGAGGTACAGATACGCAGTATTTT; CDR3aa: CSARVGGGTDTQYF
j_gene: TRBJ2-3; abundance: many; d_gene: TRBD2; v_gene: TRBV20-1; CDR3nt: TGCAGTGCTAGTAGTGGGAGGGGACCCACAGATACGCAGTATTTT; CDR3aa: CSASSGRGPTDTQYF
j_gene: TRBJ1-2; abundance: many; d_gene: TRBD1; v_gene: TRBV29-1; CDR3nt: TGCAGCGTTGCGACAGGGTACTATGGCTACACCTTC; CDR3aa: CSVATGYYGYTF
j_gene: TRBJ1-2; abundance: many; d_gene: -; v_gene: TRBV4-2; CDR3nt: TGTGCCAGCAGCCAATCCAACAGAGTTAACTATGGCTACACCTTC; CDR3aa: CASSQSNRVNYGYTF
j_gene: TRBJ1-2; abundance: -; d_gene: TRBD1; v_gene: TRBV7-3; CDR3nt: TGTGCCAGCAGCTGGACAGGGGGCCGGGGTGGCTACACCTTC; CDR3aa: CASSWTGGRGGYTF
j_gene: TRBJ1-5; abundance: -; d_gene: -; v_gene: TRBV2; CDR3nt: TGTGCCAGCAGTGGGGCCGACCATCAGCCCCAGCATTTT; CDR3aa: CASSGADHQPQHF
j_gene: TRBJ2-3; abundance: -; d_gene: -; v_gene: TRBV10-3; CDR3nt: TGTGCCATCTCCGCGGAGTTGAAGACAGATACGCAGTATTTT; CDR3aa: CAISAELKTDTQYF